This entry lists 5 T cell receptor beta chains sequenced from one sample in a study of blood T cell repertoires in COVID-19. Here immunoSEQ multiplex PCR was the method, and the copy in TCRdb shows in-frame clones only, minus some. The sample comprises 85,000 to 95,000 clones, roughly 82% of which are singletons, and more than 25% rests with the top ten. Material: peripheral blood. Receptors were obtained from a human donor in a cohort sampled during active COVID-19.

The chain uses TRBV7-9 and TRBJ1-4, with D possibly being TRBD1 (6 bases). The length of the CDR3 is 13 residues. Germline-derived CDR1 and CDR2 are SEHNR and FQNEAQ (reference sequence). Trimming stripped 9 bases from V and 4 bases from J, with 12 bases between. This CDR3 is CASRRQVNEKLFF. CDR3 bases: TGTGCCAGTAGGAGACAGGTTAATGAAAAACTGTTTTTT.

For the CDR3, the DNA is TGTGCCAGCTCCGCCGGACAGGGGGTCGAGCAGTACTTC. Translation gives CASSAGQGVEQYF. This chain links TRBV18 with TRBJ2-7; 10 bases line up with TRBD1. Germline V CDR1 and CDR2: KGHSH, LQKENI. The CDR3 is made up of 13 amino acids. V lost 6 bases and J lost 6; bases outside the gene matches: 5.

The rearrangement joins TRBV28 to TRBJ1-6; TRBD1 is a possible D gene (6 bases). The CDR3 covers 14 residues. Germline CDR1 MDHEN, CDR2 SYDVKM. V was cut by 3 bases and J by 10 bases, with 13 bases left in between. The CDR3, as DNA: TGTGCCAGCAGTTTTCAGGGGTTAGTGTCACCCCTCCACTTT. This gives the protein CASSFQGLVSPLHF.

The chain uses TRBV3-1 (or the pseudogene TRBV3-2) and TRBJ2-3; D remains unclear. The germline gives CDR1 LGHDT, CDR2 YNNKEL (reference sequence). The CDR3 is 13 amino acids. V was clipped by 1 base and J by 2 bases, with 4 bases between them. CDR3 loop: CASSQVVTDTQYF. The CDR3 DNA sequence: TGTGCCAGCAGCCAAGTCGTCACAGATACGCAGTATTTT.

The CDR3 reads CASSSGYEQYF. CDR3 sequence (DNA): TGTGCCAGCAGTTCGGGGTACGAGCAGTACTTC. The chain employs TRBV27 and TRBJ2-7, with a tentative D call TRBD2 (5 bases). The CDR3 is 11 residues long. Germline CDR1 and CDR2: MNHEY and SMNVEV (reference sequence). Trimming took off 4 bases at V and 4 bases at J, with 5 bases between the two ends.